These T cell receptor beta chains were read from a single sample in a study of regulatory T cells in long-lasting Graves disease. TCRdb processed the multiplex PCR reads anew with MiXCR; each CDR3 protein has one entry. The table shows around 250,000 distinct CDR3 sequences, with over 20% occurring only once. The sample in question was peripheral blood mononuclear cells (PBMCs), obtained at new diagnosis, from a patient treated with antithyroid drugs. Source of these receptors: a female donor with Graves disease. Each CDR3 is given with its conserved first and last residue. The order of the fields is V gene, CDR3 length, clone size, D gene, J gene, CDR3 DNA, CDR3 protein. The D gene is left open where the match is weak. Where a row states a size, it is once, few, many or the class of an expanded clone; other rows omit it.

V gene: TRBV7-2; CDR3 length: 14; clone size: many; D gene: NA; J gene: TRBJ2-6; CDR3 DNA: TGTGCCAGCAGCCTCCAGTCTGGGGCCAACGTCCTGACTTTC; CDR3 protein: CASSLQSGANVLTF
V gene: TRBV11-2; CDR3 length: 16; clone size: many; D gene: NA; J gene: TRBJ2-1; CDR3 DNA: TGTGCCAGCAGCTTACGAAGACAAACCACCTACAATGAGCAGTTCTTC; CDR3 protein: CASSLRRQTTYNEQFF
V gene: TRBV6-1; CDR3 length: 14; clone size: NA; D gene: TRBD2; J gene: TRBJ2-1; CDR3 DNA: TGTGCCAGCCGGACTAGCGGGACAGTACATGAGCAGTTCTTC; CDR3 protein: CASRTSGTVHEQFF
V gene: TRBV2; CDR3 length: 13; clone size: many; D gene: TRBD1; J gene: TRBJ1-1; CDR3 DNA: TGTGCCAGCATCGGACAGGCGAACACTGAAGCTTTCTTT; CDR3 protein: CASIGQANTEAFF
V gene: TRBV5-5; CDR3 length: 14; clone size: NA; D gene: NA; J gene: TRBJ2-5; CDR3 DNA: TGTGCCAACAGCTCACAGACAGGATCAGAGACCCAGTACTTC; CDR3 protein: CANSSQTGSETQYF
V gene: TRBV9; CDR3 length: 15; clone size: many; D gene: TRBD2; J gene: TRBJ2-1; CDR3 DNA: TGTGCCAGCAGCGTAGAAGGGACTAGACACAATGAGCAGTTCTTC; CDR3 protein: CASSVEGTRHNEQFF
V gene: TRBV14; CDR3 length: 15; clone size: NA; D gene: NA; J gene: TRBJ1-1; CDR3 DNA: TGTGCCAGCAGCCGTTTATCCGGGAAGAACACTGAAGCTTTCTTT; CDR3 protein: CASSRLSGKNTEAFF
V gene: TRBV7-6; CDR3 length: 16; clone size: many; D gene: NA; J gene: TRBJ2-1; CDR3 DNA: TGTGCCAGCAGCTTAGAGGCCGGGACACTAAGGGATGAGCAGTTCTTC; CDR3 protein: CASSLEAGTLRDEQFF
V gene: TRBV6-2/TRBV6-3; CDR3 length: 18; clone size: NA; D gene: NA; J gene: TRBJ2-1; CDR3 DNA: TGTGCCAGCAGTTACTCGGTCTCCACCGGGACAACTTACAATGAGCAGTTCTTC; CDR3 protein: CASSYSVSTGTTYNEQFF
V gene: TRBV7-8; CDR3 length: 14; clone size: NA; D gene: TRBD1; J gene: TRBJ1-1; CDR3 DNA: TGTGCCAGCAGCTCAGAGACAGGGAGGACTGAAGCTTTCTTT; CDR3 protein: CASSSETGRTEAFF
V gene: TRBV2; CDR3 length: 12; clone size: many; D gene: NA; J gene: TRBJ2-7; CDR3 DNA: TGTGCCAGCGCCGGGACAACCTACGAGCAGTACTTC; CDR3 protein: CASAGTTYEQYF
V gene: TRBV18; CDR3 length: 13; clone size: many; D gene: NA; J gene: TRBJ2-1; CDR3 DNA: TGTGCCAGCTCACCATCCATAATGGATGAGCAGTTCTTC; CDR3 protein: CASSPSIMDEQFF
V gene: TRBV18; CDR3 length: 13; clone size: many; D gene: NA; J gene: TRBJ2-2; CDR3 DNA: TGTGCCAGCTCCCTCCGACAGGCAGAGGAGCTGTTTTTT; CDR3 protein: CASSLRQAEELFF
V gene: TRBV18; CDR3 length: 14; clone size: many; D gene: NA; J gene: TRBJ2-2; CDR3 DNA: TGCGCCAGCAGCGGGTTAGCAGGAACCGGGGAGCTGTTTTTT; CDR3 protein: CASSGLAGTGELFF
V gene: TRBV20-1; CDR3 length: 14; clone size: many; D gene: TRBD2; J gene: TRBJ2-1; CDR3 DNA: TGCAGTGCCGTGGGGGGGATCGTTTACAATGAGCAGTTCTTC; CDR3 protein: CSAVGGIVYNEQFF
V gene: TRBV7-8; CDR3 length: 15; clone size: NA; D gene: NA; J gene: TRBJ1-4; CDR3 DNA: TGTGCCAGCAGCTTACCCGACAGGACTAATGAAAAACTGTTTTTT; CDR3 protein: CASSLPDRTNEKLFF
V gene: TRBV7-8; CDR3 length: 15; clone size: many; D gene: NA; J gene: TRBJ2-6; CDR3 DNA: TGTGCCAGCAGCAGCAGGGGATTTGGGGCCAACGTCCTGACTTTC; CDR3 protein: CASSSRGFGANVLTF
V gene: TRBV7-9; CDR3 length: 16; clone size: many; D gene: NA; J gene: TRBJ2-6; CDR3 DNA: TGTGCCAGCAGCTCGACAACAGCCTCTGGGGCCAACGTCCTGACTTTC; CDR3 protein: CASSSTTASGANVLTF
V gene: TRBV29-1; CDR3 length: 13; clone size: few; D gene: NA; J gene: TRBJ1-2; CDR3 DNA: TGCAGCGTTGTGGGGACCGGCCCTTTTGGCTACACCTTC; CDR3 protein: CSVVGTGPFGYTF
V gene: TRBV20-1; CDR3 length: 15; clone size: NA; D gene: TRBD2; J gene: TRBJ2-3; CDR3 DNA: TGCAGTGCTAGAAAGACTAGCGGGATACGGAGTACGCAGTATTTT; CDR3 protein: CSARKTSGIRSTQYF
V gene: TRBV20-1; CDR3 length: 13; clone size: NA; D gene: NA; J gene: TRBJ1-5; CDR3 DNA: TGCAGTGCTCGACAACAGAACAATCAGCCCCAGCATTTT; CDR3 protein: CSARQQNNQPQHF
V gene: TRBV6-2/TRBV6-3; CDR3 length: 11; clone size: few; D gene: NA; J gene: TRBJ1-5; CDR3 DNA: TGTGCCAGCAGGCACTCAAGGCCCCAGCATTTT; CDR3 protein: CASRHSRPQHF
V gene: TRBV7-2; CDR3 length: 17; clone size: many; D gene: NA; J gene: TRBJ1-3; CDR3 DNA: TGTGCCAGCAGCTTAGATTTAGTGGGAACCTCTGGAAACACCATATATTTT; CDR3 protein: CASSLDLVGTSGNTIYF
V gene: TRBV10-3; CDR3 length: 12; clone size: NA; D gene: TRBD1; J gene: TRBJ1-5; CDR3 DNA: TGTGCCAGCGGGACAGGTAATCGGCCCCAGCATTTT; CDR3 protein: CASGTGNRPQHF